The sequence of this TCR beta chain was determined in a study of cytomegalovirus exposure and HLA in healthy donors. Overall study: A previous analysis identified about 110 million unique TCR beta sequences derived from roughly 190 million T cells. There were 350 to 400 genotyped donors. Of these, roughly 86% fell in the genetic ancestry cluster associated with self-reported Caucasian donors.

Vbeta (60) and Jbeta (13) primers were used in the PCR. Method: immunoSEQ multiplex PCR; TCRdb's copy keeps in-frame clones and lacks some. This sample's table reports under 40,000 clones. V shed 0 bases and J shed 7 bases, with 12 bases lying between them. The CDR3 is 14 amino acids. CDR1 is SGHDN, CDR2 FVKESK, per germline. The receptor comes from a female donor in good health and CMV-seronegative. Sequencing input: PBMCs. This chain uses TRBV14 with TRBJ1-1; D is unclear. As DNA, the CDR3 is TGTGCCAGCAGCCAAGAGAACGGCAGGCGTGAAGCTTTCTTT. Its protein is CASSQENGRREAFF.